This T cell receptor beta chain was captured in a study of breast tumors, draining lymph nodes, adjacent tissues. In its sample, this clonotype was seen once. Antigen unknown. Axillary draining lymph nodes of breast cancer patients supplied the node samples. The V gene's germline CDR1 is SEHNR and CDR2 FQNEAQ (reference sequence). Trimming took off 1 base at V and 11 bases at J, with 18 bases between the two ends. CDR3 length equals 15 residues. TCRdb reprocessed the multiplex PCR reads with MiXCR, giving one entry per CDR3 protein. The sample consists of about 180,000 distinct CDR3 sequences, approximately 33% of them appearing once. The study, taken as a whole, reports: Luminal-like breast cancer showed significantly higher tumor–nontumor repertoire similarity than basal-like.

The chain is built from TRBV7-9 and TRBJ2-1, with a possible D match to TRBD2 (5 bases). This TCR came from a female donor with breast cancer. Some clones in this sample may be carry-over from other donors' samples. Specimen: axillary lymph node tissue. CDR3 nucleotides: TGTGCCAGCAGCTTAGAGGCTAGCCGCGTTCGGAAGCAGTTCTTC. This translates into CASSLEASRVRKQFF.